This entry is about one T cell receptor beta chain. Its antigen remains unidentified. This specimen comes from a study of shared clonotypes between healthy human individuals. Positive CCR7 selection of CD45RO-negative cells yielded the naive CD8 cells, and terminally differentiated effector memory CD45RA+ cells were excluded. Those who donated, Caucasian adults without exception, all lived in Nashville, Tennessee. The V and J ends lost 0 bases and 2 bases respectively, with 11 bases between them. The CDR3 length is 14 residues. Germline V gives CDR1 GTSNPN, CDR2 SVGIG (reference sequence). Study-level results: The donor pool, a small one, limited the genetic and exposure-history diversity represented. Clonotypes shared by all four sorted-subset donors had higher generation probabilities than non-shared clonotypes.

This table comes from immunoSEQ multiplex PCR, and its TCRdb copy is limited to in-frame clones, with some not included. Of around 2,000,000 clones listed, approximately 95% were seen once; the top ten hold 0.85% to 1.2%. The source material was naive CD8+ T cells sorted from blood. This chain uses TRBV30 with TRBJ2-7; perhaps TRBD1 as D (5 bases). This receptor was obtained from a man aged 18 to 29 in good health. The CDR3 DNA follows: TGTGCCTGGAGTGTATCGGCAGGGCCCTACGAGCAGTACTTC. It encodes CAWSVSAGPYEQYF.